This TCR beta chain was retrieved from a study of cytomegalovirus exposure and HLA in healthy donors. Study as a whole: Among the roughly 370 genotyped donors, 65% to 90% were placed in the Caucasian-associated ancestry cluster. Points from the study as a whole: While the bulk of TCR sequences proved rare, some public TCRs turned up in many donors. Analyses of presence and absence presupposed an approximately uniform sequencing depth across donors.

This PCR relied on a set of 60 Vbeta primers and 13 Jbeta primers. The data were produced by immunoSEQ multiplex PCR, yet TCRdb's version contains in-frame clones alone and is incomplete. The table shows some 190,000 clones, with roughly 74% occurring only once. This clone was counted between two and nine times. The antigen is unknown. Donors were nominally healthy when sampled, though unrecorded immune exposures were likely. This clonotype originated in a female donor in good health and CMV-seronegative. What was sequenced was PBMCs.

CDR3 in amino acids: CASSPTGIGNEQFF. The CDR3 region has the DNA TGTGCCAGCAGTCCGACGGGGATCGGCAATGAGCAGTTCTTC. The V call is TRBV6-5, the J call TRBJ2-1; possible D gene TRBD2, 5 bases. The length of the CDR3 is 14 residues. The V end lost 5 bases, the J end lost 6 bases, and 14 bases lay between the germline ends. Germline-derived CDR1 and CDR2 are MNHEY and SVGAGI.